This T cell receptor (beta chain) originates from a study of shared clonotypes between healthy human individuals. Details on this clone: Its antigen is as yet unknown.

Findings of the study overall: Generally, naive subsets (rather than memory subsets) showed larger estimated richness.

CD8 cells regarded as naive lacked CD45RO, were positively chosen for CCR7, and omitted terminally differentiated effector memory CD45RA+ cells. A deep-level run was used for the assay. Method: immunoSEQ multiplex PCR; TCRdb's copy keeps in-frame clones and lacks some. The table shows nearly 2 million clones, with roughly 95% occurring only once. The V gene end was trimmed by 3 bases and the J gene end by 1 base; junction bases not matched to a gene: 12. The length of the CDR3 is 18 residues. The V gene's germline CDR1 is SEHNR and CDR2 FQNEAQ (reference sequence). The clonotype comes from a man aged 18 to 29 in good health. The rearrangement uses TRBV7-9 and TRBJ2-5; 9 nucleotides line up with TRBD1. The sample consisted of naive CD8+ T cells sorted from blood. This CDR3 is CASSFLGGDRETQETQYF. The CDR3 bases are TGTGCCAGCAGCTTCCTCGGCGGGGACAGGGAGACCCAAGAGACCCAGTACTTC.